There are a few counts of the clone carrying this T cell receptor (beta chain). This entry is derived from a study of blood T cell repertoires in COVID-19. Study-level information: PBMCs, B-cell-depleted T cells, or T cells provided the cDNA or gDNA that made up the material.

TCRdb's table, derived via immunoSEQ multiplex PCR, lists solely in-frame clones and lacks some. The sample lists around 150,000 clones, around four fifths occurring once. Germline V gene data show CDR1 as SEHNR and CDR2 as FQNEAQ (reference sequence). Trimming cost V 5 bases and J 3 bases; bases outside gene matches: 7. CDR3 length: 16 residues. The sequence derives from a woman between 45 and 60 years old with acute COVID-19. The sequenced material came from PBMCs or T cells enriched from blood (not recorded which). This rearrangement joins TRBV7-9 to TRBJ2-1, with 10 positions matching TRBD2. The CDR3 region is CASSRETSGYYNEQFF. Here the CDR3 DNA reads TGTGCCAGCAGCCGTGAGACTAGCGGGTACTACAATGAGCAGTTCTTC.